The 26 T cell receptor beta chains presented below share a single source sample, sequenced in a study of cytomegalovirus exposure and HLA in healthy donors. PCR employed 60 Vbeta and 13 Jbeta primers. This table comes from immunoSEQ multiplex PCR, and its TCRdb copy is limited to in-frame clones, with some not included. Among about 200,000 clones listed, over 75% were seen once. What was sequenced was PBMCs. The receptors originated from a girl aged 2 to 9 in good health and CMV-seronegative.

This chain links TRBV19 with TRBJ2-2, with D perhaps matching TRBD1 (6 bases). The CDR3 has 14 amino acids. Per the germline V gene, CDR1 is LNHDA and CDR2 is SQIVND (reference sequence). Deletions cut 8 bases from V and 0 bases from J, with 10 bases between. In DNA form, the CDR3 reads TGTGCCAGTGGACAGTCTCCGAACACCGGGGAGCTGTTTTTT. Translation: CASGQSPNTGELFF.

The chain couples TRBV5-8 to TRBJ1-1, with 9 bases matching TRBD1. Per the germline V gene, CDR1 is SGHTS and CDR2 is YDEGEE. With 6 bases clipped from V and 5 bases from J, the junction kept 5 bases outside the gene matches. The CDR3 length is 13 residues. CDR3: CASNRGRRTEAFF. CDR3 bases: TGTGCCAGCAACAGGGGGCGTCGAACTGAAGCTTTCTTT.

The chain joins TRBV19 to TRBJ1-2, with 11 nucleotides matching TRBD1. Looked up from germline, CDR1 is LNHDA and CDR2 is SQIVND (reference sequence). V lost 4 bases to trimming and J lost 6 bases; unmatched junction nucleotides: 4. This CDR3 is 14 amino acids long. Written as DNA, the CDR3 is TGTGCCAGTAGTAGGACAGGGGGCATAGATGGCTACACCTTC. Translation gives CASSRTGGIDGYTF.

The rearrangement links TRBV11-2 to TRBJ2-5; 9 positions agree with TRBD2. Germline V gives CDR1 SGHAT, CDR2 FQNNGV. The CDR3 extends over 15 amino acids. J gave up 5 bases and V 1 base, and 5 bases lay outside the gene matches. The CDR3 coding sequence is TGTGCCAGCAGCTTAGCTGCGCTAGCGGGGGAGACCCAGTACTTC. Protein sequence: CASSLAALAGETQYF.

The CDR3 protein is CASSLAPAGPYNEQFF. The CDR3 nucleotides are TGCGCCAGCAGCTTGGCACCAGCGGGGCCCTACAATGAGCAGTTCTTC. The chain employs TRBV5-1 and TRBJ2-1; 7 nucleotides line up with TRBD2. The CDR3 has 16 residues. CDR1 and CDR2 (germline): SGHRS, YFSETQ. V dropped 0 bases and J dropped 2; count of bases not matched to a gene: 5.

The rearrangement links TRBV4-2 to TRBJ2-7, with TRBD2 as a possible D gene (6 bases). Germline values: CDR1 LGHNA, CDR2 YNFKEQ. This CDR3 has 13 residues. Trimming shortened V by 3 bases and J by 3 bases, and 9 bases separated the two germline ends. The CDR3 DNA reads as TGTGCCAGCAGCCATTGGGAGGACTACGAGCAGTACTTC. It codes for CASSHWEDYEQYF.

The genes are TRBV6-5 and TRBJ1-5; tentatively, D is TRBD1 (5 bases). V dropped 10 bases and J dropped 0 bases, with 13 bases sitting between them. From germline, CDR1 is MNHEY and CDR2 SVGAGI. The CDR3 loop spans 14 amino acids. The CDR3 sequence: CATRGPNSNQPQHF. CDR3 in DNA: TGTGCCACTAGGGGTCCTAATAGCAATCAGCCCCAGCATTTT.

The J gene is TRBJ1-2, the V gene TRBV27; perhaps TRBD1 as D (5 bases). The CDR3 covers 12 residues. Trimming stripped 10 bases from V and 8 bases from J, with 17 bases between. The germline V gene has CDR1 MNHEY and CDR2 SMNVEV (reference sequence). The CDR3 coding sequence is TGTGCCACCCTAGGGGCGGGAAGCGGCTACACCTTC. Translated: CATLGAGSGYTF.

The CDR3 bases are TGTGCCAGCAGCAGTCCCCCACGCTACACCTTC. Translation gives CASSSPPRYTF. V is TRBV6-6 and J is TRBJ1-2; D is unclear. Trimming removed 6 bases from V and 9 bases from J, with 11 bases in between. CDR1 MNHNY and CDR2 SVGAGI come from the germline V gene (reference sequence). The CDR3 totals 11 residues.

This clone came up a few times. V is TRBV5-8 and J is TRBJ1-2, with TRBD1 matching over 7 bases. This CDR3 comprises 14 residues. V was pared by 4 bases and J by 4 bases, with 7 bases of the junction left unmatched. From germline, CDR1 is SGHTS and CDR2 YDEGEE. The CDR3 loop is CASSGRQGTYGYTF. CDR3 DNA: TGTGCCAGCAGCGGTAGACAGGGTACCTATGGCTACACCTTC.

This chain joins TRBV6-5 and TRBJ1-1; D uncertain. Trimming left V 9 bases short and J 1 base short, with 6 bases between. Looked up from germline, CDR1 is MNHEY and CDR2 is SVGAGI. CDR3 length: 11 amino acids. The chain's CDR3 is CASFWNTEAFF. The DNA of the CDR3 is TGTGCCAGTTTCTGGAACACTGAAGCTTTCTTT.

The CDR3 bases are TGTGCCAGCAGCCCCTATCCGGGACAAAGCTATGGCTACACCTTC. This gives the protein CASSPYPGQSYGYTF. V is TRBV7-2 and J is TRBJ1-2; possible D gene TRBD1, 6 bases. This CDR3 contains 15 residues. CDR1 SGHTA and CDR2 FQGNSA come from the germline V gene. V lost 5 bases and J lost 4, with 17 bases in between.

This chain links TRBV6-5 with TRBJ1-1, with a possible D match to TRBD1 (5 bases). Germline CDR1 is MNHEY and CDR2 is SVGAGI. Between the trimmed V and J ends, which lost 6 bases and 8 bases, there was a span of 16 bases. The CDR3 length is 13 residues. CDR3 in amino acids: CASSPIGEGEAFF. The CDR3 DNA reads as TGTGCCAGCAGCCCTATAGGGGAGGGAGAAGCTTTCTTT.

The chain carries TRBV5-6 and TRBJ2-1; D ambiguous. CDR1 SGHDT and CDR2 YYEEEE come from the germline V gene. CDR3 length equals 13 residues. The ends were cut back, 0 bases at V and 8 bases at J, with 9 bases in the middle. CDR3 sequence (DNA): TGTGCCAGCAGCTTGGCCCTAAACTATGAGCAGTTCTTC. Translating it yields CASSLALNYEQFF.

A single count supports this clone. The V call is TRBV5-1, the J call TRBJ2-5; the D is unclear. Trimming removed 0 bases from V and 0 bases from J, with 9 bases in between. CDR1 is SGHRS and CDR2 is YFSETQ in the germline V gene. This CDR3 is built from 15 residues. The CDR3 sequence is CASSLVDSYQETQYF. The CDR3 DNA is TGCGCCAGCAGCTTGGTTGACTCCTACCAAGAGACCCAGTACTTC. Supplemented by reference TRBV5-1 and TRBJ2-5, the full variable domain reads KAGVTQTPRYLIKTRGQQVTLSCSPISGHRSVSWYQQTPGQGLQFLFEYFSETQRNKGNFPGRFSGRQFSNSRSEMNVSTLELGDSALYLCASSLVDSYQETQYFGPGTRLLVL.

The gene calls are TRBV6-5 and TRBJ1-5; D ambiguous. Looked up from germline, CDR1 is MNHEY and CDR2 is SVGAGI. The ends were cut back, 6 bases at V and 0 bases at J, with 6 bases in the middle. CDR3 length equals 13 residues. CDR3 DNA sequence: TGTGCCAGCAGACTTAATAGCAATCAGCCCCAGCATTTT. It encodes CASRLNSNQPQHF.

The chain has TRBV6-6 and TRBJ2-5; a possible D gene is TRBD1 (5 bases). The CDR3 loop spans 14 amino acids. Per germline, CDR1 MNHNY and CDR2 SVGAGI (reference sequence). Trimming left V 0 bases short and J 4 bases short, with 9 bases between. CDR3 region: CASSYSSRVETQYF. As DNA, the CDR3 is TGTGCCAGCAGTTACTCGAGCAGGGTAGAGACCCAGTACTTC.

The V gene is TRBV5-1, the J gene TRBJ2-1, with D possibly TRBD2 on 7 matching bases. The germline V and J ends were trimmed by 0 bases and 10 bases, with 14 bases remaining between them. Germline loops: CDR1 SGHRS, CDR2 YFSETQ. The CDR3 contains 14 residues. For the CDR3, the DNA is TGCGCCAGCAGCTTGGGGGGGGGCGGTTACGAGCAGTTCTTC. Its translation: CASSLGGGGYEQFF.

This chain joins TRBV6-5 and TRBJ1-1; no reliable D call. Germline V gene sequence: CDR1 MNHEY, CDR2 SVGAGI. The CDR3 covers 14 residues. The V end lost 6 bases, the J end lost 4 bases, and 15 bases lay between the germline ends. The CDR3 coding sequence is TGTGCCAGCAGCCACCCAAGCCCCGGCACTGAAGCTTTCTTT. Encoded protein: CASSHPSPGTEAFF.

In regard to this clone: The sample carries other DNA sequences with the same CDR3. The V gene is TRBV5-1, the J gene TRBJ1-2, with TRBD1 identical over 10 bases. Trimming cost V 3 bases and J 6 bases; bases outside gene matches: 5. This CDR3 has 14 residues. CDR1 and CDR2 from the germline V gene are SGHRS and YFSETQ. The CDR3 coding sequence is TGCGCCAGCAGCTCCACCGGGACAGGGGATGGCTACACCTTC. Translated, it gives CASSSTGTGDGYTF.

This chain uses TRBV4-2 with TRBJ1-1; the D gene is possibly TRBD1 (5 bases). V was trimmed by 3 bases and J by 12 bases, leaving 29 bases between them. The CDR3 loop spans 17 amino acids. Germline CDR1 is LGHNA and CDR2 is YNFKEQ. This CDR3 reads CASSHPGGADLTTTTFF. The CDR3 DNA reads as TGTGCCAGCAGCCATCCCGGGGGAGCTGACCTAACCACAACGACTTTCTTT.

This chain links TRBV13 with TRBJ2-1; 14 bases are shared with TRBD2. Trimming took 2 bases from V and 5 from J; bases not matched to a gene: 5. The CDR3 is 17 residues long. CDR1 and CDR2 (germline): PRHDT, FYEKMQ (reference sequence). CDR3: CASSLRLAGGSDNEQFF. For the CDR3, the DNA is TGTGCCAGCAGCTTACGACTAGCGGGGGGGTCAGACAATGAGCAGTTCTTC. The whole variable domain, remainder taken from reference TRBV13 and TRBJ2-1, is AAGVIQSPRHLIKEKRETATLKCYPIPRHDTVYWYQQGPGQDPQFLISFYEKMQSDKGSIPDRFSAQQFSDYHSELNMSSLELGDSALYFCASSLRLAGGSDNEQFFGPGTRLTVL.

This chain joins TRBV29-1 and TRBJ1-3; D perhaps matches TRBD1 (5 bases). This CDR3 region has 16 residues. Per the germline V gene, CDR1 is SQVTM and CDR2 is ANQGSEA. CDR3 nucleotide sequence: TGCATCACCCCCAAAAGGACAAGCTTCTCTGGAAACACCATATATTTT. It yields the protein CITPKRTSFSGNTIYF.

As regards this clone: A read error may account for a junction end that differs from germline. The chain is built from TRBV7-9 and TRBJ2-3, with a possible D match to TRBD1 (5 bases). Per germline, CDR1 SEHNR and CDR2 FQNEAQ (reference sequence). The CDR3 is made up of 17 amino acids. CDR3 sequence: CSSSSSLGQGFRDTQYF. The CDR3 DNA follows: TGTTCCAGCAGCTCATCCTTGGGGCAGGGATTTCGAGATACGCAGTATTTT.

This clone was seen only a few times. The CDR3, as DNA: TGTGCCAGTAGCCTCGGACAGGGGGCGAGGACTGAAGCTTTCTTT. Translated, it gives CASSLGQGARTEAFF. This chain links TRBV19 with TRBJ1-1, with 11 bases aligning to TRBD1. The CDR3 extends over 15 amino acids. The junction had 8 bases not matched to a gene; V was cut back by 6 bases and J by 5 bases. CDR1 and CDR2 from the germline V gene are LNHDA and SQIVND (reference sequence). The full variable domain, in which reference TRBV19 and TRBJ1-1 provide the parts outside the CDR3, is DGGITQSPKYLFRKEGQNVTLSCEQNLNHDAMYWYRQDPGQGLRLIYYSQIVNDFQKGDIAEGYSVSREKKESFPLTVTSAQKNPTAFYLCASSLGQGARTEAFFGQGTRLTVV.

The chain uses TRBV4-1 and TRBJ1-1; TRBD1 agrees at 7 bases. This CDR3 region has 14 residues. Germline V gene lookup returns CDR1 MGHRA and CDR2 YSYEKL. Trimming at V came to 3 bases and at J to 5 bases, leaving 6 bases not matched to a gene. This CDR3 reads CASSQLNRGTEAFF. CDR3 DNA sequence: TGCGCCAGCAGCCAGCTCAACAGGGGTACTGAAGCTTTCTTT.